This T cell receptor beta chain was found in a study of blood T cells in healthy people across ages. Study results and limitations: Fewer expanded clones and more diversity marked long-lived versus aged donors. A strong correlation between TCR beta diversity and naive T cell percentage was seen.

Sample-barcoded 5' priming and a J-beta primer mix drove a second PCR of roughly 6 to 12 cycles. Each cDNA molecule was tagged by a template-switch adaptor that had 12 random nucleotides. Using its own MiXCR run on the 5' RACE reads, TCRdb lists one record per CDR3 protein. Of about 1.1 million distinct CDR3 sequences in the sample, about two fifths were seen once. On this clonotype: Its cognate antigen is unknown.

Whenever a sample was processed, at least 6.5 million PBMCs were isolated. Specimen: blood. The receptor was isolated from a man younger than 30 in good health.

CDR3 DNA: TGCAGTGCTAGAGTCAGTGACTTTGGAAACACCATATATTTT. Translated, it gives CSARVSDFGNTIYF. The chain has TRBV20-1 and TRBJ1-3; D is unclear. The CDR3 runs 14 residues. With 1 base removed from V and 3 bases from J, the gap between germline ends came to 10 bases. Per germline, CDR1 DFQATT and CDR2 SNEGSKA (reference sequence).